Listed below are T cell receptor beta chains from one sample, sequenced in a study of shared clonotypes between healthy human individuals. The protocol was immunoSEQ multiplex PCR, while the TCRdb copy is restricted to in-frame clones and leaves out a portion. Here the sample spans about 2.1 million clones, approximately 92% being singletons. The sample consisted of naive CD8+ T cells from PBMCs. The receptors here all came from a young man in good health. Some clones in this sample may be carry-over from other donors' samples. Each CDR3 is given with its conserved first and last residue. A D gene is named only where the DNA matches it firmly. A row's size may be missing; if present it is once, few, many or a size class.

cdr3_aa: CAGSRQREIYF; cdr3_nt: TGTGCCGGATCCAGACAGAGGGAAATTTACTTC; d_call: -; v_call: TRBV30; cdr3_length: 11; j_call: TRBJ2-7; clone_size: -
cdr3_aa: CASSAIGTEAFF; cdr3_nt: TGTGCCAGCAGTGCAATAGGCACTGAAGCTTTCTTT; d_call: -; v_call: TRBV2; cdr3_length: 12; j_call: TRBJ1-1; clone_size: -
cdr3_aa: CASSLNSGARSYEQYF; cdr3_nt: TGTGCCAGCAGTTTAAACTCGGGGGCAAGAAGTTACGAGCAGTACTTC; d_call: -; v_call: TRBV27; cdr3_length: 16; j_call: TRBJ2-7; clone_size: -
cdr3_aa: CAWSSGFYNEQFF; cdr3_nt: TGTGCCTGGAGTTCAGGCTTCTACAATGAGCAGTTCTTC; d_call: -; v_call: TRBV30; cdr3_length: 13; j_call: TRBJ2-1; clone_size: -
cdr3_aa: CASAKKVSNEQYF; cdr3_nt: TGTGCCAGCGCCAAAAAGGTGAGCAACGAGCAGTACTTC; d_call: -; v_call: TRBV7-3; cdr3_length: 13; j_call: TRBJ2-7; clone_size: -
cdr3_aa: CSVTTGSYGELFF; cdr3_nt: TGCAGCGTGACGACGGGATCCTACGGGGAGCTGTTTTTT; d_call: -; v_call: TRBV29-1; cdr3_length: 13; j_call: TRBJ2-2; clone_size: few
cdr3_aa: CASSQLQTGTGAGELFF; cdr3_nt: TGTGCCAGCAGCCAACTCCAAACCGGGACAGGGGCCGGGGAGCTGTTTTTT; d_call: TRBD1; v_call: TRBV11-2; cdr3_length: 17; j_call: TRBJ2-2; clone_size: -
cdr3_aa: CASAAYPYNEQFF; cdr3_nt: TGTGCCAGTGCAGCCTACCCTTACAATGAGCAGTTCTTC; d_call: -; v_call: TRBV7-2; cdr3_length: 13; j_call: TRBJ2-1; clone_size: -
cdr3_aa: CASSYSMTSSYNEQFF; cdr3_nt: TGTGCCAGCAGTTACTCGATGACGAGCTCCTACAATGAGCAGTTCTTC; d_call: -; v_call: TRBV6-6; cdr3_length: 16; j_call: TRBJ2-1; clone_size: -
cdr3_aa: CASSTRSGSTEAFF; cdr3_nt: TGTGCCAGCAGCACCAGGAGTGGCTCCACTGAAGCTTTCTTT; d_call: -; v_call: TRBV9; cdr3_length: 14; j_call: TRBJ1-1; clone_size: -
cdr3_aa: CASSDDSGRRVLGHEQFF; cdr3_nt: TGTGCCAGCAGTGATGATAGCGGGAGACGAGTTTTAGGGCATGAGCAGTTCTTC; d_call: TRBD2; v_call: TRBV2; cdr3_length: 18; j_call: TRBJ2-1; clone_size: -
cdr3_aa: CASTPGRNSGTDTQYF; cdr3_nt: TGTGCCAGTACCCCTGGGCGGAATTCGGGCACAGATACGCAGTATTTT; d_call: -; v_call: TRBV19; cdr3_length: 16; j_call: TRBJ2-3; clone_size: -
cdr3_aa: CASSVGSGPGGAFF; cdr3_nt: TGTGCCAGCAGCGTAGGATCGGGCCCCGGAGGGGCTTTCTTT; d_call: -; v_call: TRBV9; cdr3_length: 14; j_call: TRBJ1-1; clone_size: few
cdr3_aa: CASSFDPGLDEQYF; cdr3_nt: TGTGCCAGCAGCTTTGACCCGGGATTGGACGAGCAGTACTTC; d_call: -; v_call: TRBV7-9; cdr3_length: 14; j_call: TRBJ2-7; clone_size: -
cdr3_aa: CSVLTGRDHTDTQYF; cdr3_nt: TGCAGCGTGCTTACAGGGAGAGACCACACAGATACGCAGTATTTT; d_call: -; v_call: TRBV29-1; cdr3_length: 15; j_call: TRBJ2-3; clone_size: -
cdr3_aa: CASSFKGGYNEQFF; cdr3_nt: TGCGCCAGCAGCTTCAAGGGGGGGTACAATGAGCAGTTCTTC; d_call: -; v_call: TRBV5-1; cdr3_length: 14; j_call: TRBJ2-1; clone_size: -
cdr3_aa: CASSFGGENEQYF; cdr3_nt: TGTGCCAGCAGTTTTGGAGGGGAGAACGAGCAGTACTTC; d_call: -; v_call: TRBV27; cdr3_length: 13; j_call: TRBJ2-7; clone_size: -
cdr3_aa: CASSLPGDGIEKLFF; cdr3_nt: TGTGCCAGCAGCTTACCGGGCGACGGGATTGAAAAACTGTTTTTT; d_call: -; v_call: TRBV7-8; cdr3_length: 15; j_call: TRBJ1-4; clone_size: once